Below are 29 T cell receptor beta chains sequenced from a single sample in a study of T cell responses to AZD1222 COVID-19 vaccine. The table came from immunoSEQ multiplex PCR; TCRdb's copy has only in-frame clones and leaves some out. The profile shows about 150,000 clones, roughly nine tenths of them singletons. The specimen was peripheral blood, collected after recovery from COVID-19. The receptor source for this set is an adult who had recovered from COVID-19.

The genes are TRBV27 and TRBJ2-1; maybe TRBD2 (7 bases). Germline V gene sequence: CDR1 MNHEY, CDR2 SMNVEV (reference sequence). Between the trimmed V and J ends, which lost 6 bases and 8 bases, there was a span of 17 bases. The CDR3 covers 14 residues. CDR3 sequence: CASRPGGPTHEQFF. The CDR3 DNA follows: TGTGCCAGCAGGCCGGGGGGCCCGACACATGAGCAGTTCTTC.

This clone is categorized as large (0.1 to 1%). The CDR3 sequence: CASSVGSGSSQETQYF. The DNA for the CDR3 is TGTGCCAGCAGTGTGGGTAGCGGATCCTCCCAAGAGACCCAGTACTTC. The chain uses TRBV2 and TRBJ2-5; D possibly corresponds to TRBD2 (6 bases). The CDR3 runs to 16 residues. Germline CDR1 and CDR2: SNHLY and FYNNEI. Deletions cut 4 bases from V and 1 base from J, with 16 bases between.

The V gene is TRBV29-1, the J gene TRBJ2-5, with a possible D match to TRBD1 (6 bases). This CDR3 region has 13 residues. The V end lost 7 bases, the J end lost 2 bases, and 14 bases lay between the germline ends. Germline loops: CDR1 SQVTM, CDR2 ANQGSEA. The CDR3 loop reads CSAQRQVQETQYF. The CDR3 region has the DNA TGCAGCGCCCAAAGACAGGTACAAGAGACCCAGTACTTC.

This clone showed up just once. The V call is TRBV19, the J call TRBJ2-1; D gene uncertain. V lost 5 bases and J 0 bases, leaving 23 bases between the germline ends. CDR3 length: 19 amino acids. The germline V gene has CDR1 LNHDA and CDR2 SQIVND (reference sequence). The CDR3 protein is CASSPPRTTFYSSYNEQFF. The CDR3, as DNA: TGTGCCAGTAGTCCGCCCCGGACGACTTTCTACAGCTCCTACAATGAGCAGTTCTTC.

Only a few counts were recorded for this clone. This chain links TRBV24-1 with TRBJ2-2, with D uncertain. The CDR3 contains 14 residues. Trimming cost V 3 bases and J 3 bases, with 7 bases left between them. Germline lookup yields CDR1 KGHDR and CDR2 SFDVKD. DNA of the CDR3: TGTGCCACCAGTGATCTGGTCTACACCGGGGAGCTGTTTTTT. Protein: CATSDLVYTGELFF.

V gene TRBV28 combines with J gene TRBJ1-3; TRBD1 aligns across 12 bases. The CDR3 covers 16 residues. V was clipped by 6 bases and J by 4 bases; unmatched bases: 7. CDR1 MDHEN and CDR2 SYDVKM come from the germline V gene. CDR3 region: CASSLLGTGGGNTIYF. For the CDR3, the DNA is TGTGCCAGCAGCCTTCTCGGGACAGGGGGCGGAAACACCATATATTTT. Full variable domain (rest looked up from reference TRBV28 and TRBJ1-3): DVKVTQSSRYLVKRTGEKVFLECVQDMDHENMFWYRQDPGLGLRLIYFSYDVKMKEKGDIPEGYSVSREKKERFSLILESASTNQTSMYLCASSLLGTGGGNTIYFGEGSWLTVV.

This clone was counted only a few times. At one end the junction does not follow the germline gene, possibly because of a read error. The chain is built from TRBV7-7 and TRBJ2-3, with TRBD1 as a possible D gene (9 bases). Germline CDR1 SSHAT, CDR2 FNYEAQ (reference sequence). CDR3 length: 16 residues. The CDR3 bases are TGTGCTAGCAGCTTAGCGGGACAGGGAGGCACAGATACGCAGTATTTT. It encodes CASSLAGQGGTDTQYF.

The genes are TRBV5-4 and TRBJ2-3; 9 bases line up with TRBD2. This CDR3 comprises 16 residues. CDR1 SGHNT and CDR2 YYREEE come from the germline V gene (reference sequence). V dropped 2 bases and J dropped 5; count of bases not matched to a gene: 9. The CDR3 sequence is CASSFPGLSGGDTQYF. CDR3 DNA sequence: TGTGCCAGCAGCTTTCCGGGGCTTAGCGGGGGAGATACGCAGTATTTT.

The V and J genes are TRBV28 and TRBJ2-2, with TRBD1 matching over 7 bases. Trimming took 6 bases from V and 3 from J; bases not matched to a gene: 4. CDR1 MDHEN and CDR2 SYDVKM come from the germline V gene. This CDR3 is built from 14 residues. The CDR3 DNA reads as TGTGCCAGCAGCCTAGGGGGCTACACCGGGGAGCTGTTTTTT. It codes for CASSLGGYTGELFF.

This chain links TRBV20-1 with TRBJ1-1; D unresolved. With 8 bases removed from V and 2 bases from J, the gap between germline ends came to 9 bases. This CDR3 region has 11 residues. Germline V gene lookup returns CDR1 DFQATT and CDR2 SNEGSKA (reference sequence). For the CDR3, the DNA is TGCAGTCCTCGGGGTAACACTGAAGCTTTCTTT. It is translated as CSPRGNTEAFF.

This clone was recorded once. The CDR3 spells CASSPTARDTGELFF. In DNA, the CDR3 is TGCGCCAGCAGCCCTACGGCCCGAGACACCGGGGAGCTGTTTTTT. This chain connects TRBV5-1 to TRBJ2-2; D gene ambiguous. Trimming left V 4 bases short and J 3 bases short, with 13 bases between. Germline CDR1 SGHRS, CDR2 YFSETQ. The CDR3 totals 15 residues.

The sample holds one count of this clone. V and J are TRBV3-1 (or the pseudogene TRBV3-2) and TRBJ1-1; D is unclear. Per germline, CDR1 LGHDT and CDR2 YNNKEL (reference sequence). Trimming pared 4 bases from V and 0 bases from J, leaving 12 bases between. There are 15 residues in the CDR3. CDR3 in DNA: TGTGCCAGCAGCCCCCCCGGGAGCATGAACACTGAAGCTTTCTTT. Protein product: CASSPPGSMNTEAFF.

The V call is TRBV3-1 (or the pseudogene TRBV3-2), the J call TRBJ2-2; D is unclear. The V gene lost 1 base and the J gene lost 0 bases, with 3 bases spanning the gap. The V gene's germline CDR1 is LGHDT and CDR2 YNNKEL (reference sequence). This CDR3 is 14 amino acids long. The CDR3 reads CASSQATNTGELFF. CDR3 sequence (DNA): TGTGCCAGCAGCCAAGCTACGAACACCGGGGAGCTGTTTTTT.

The chain couples TRBV3-1 (or the pseudogene TRBV3-2) to TRBJ1-5; the D is unclear. This CDR3 is built from 13 residues. Trimming left V 4 bases short and J 3 bases short, with 7 bases between. The germline CDR1 and CDR2 sequences are LGHDT and YNNKEL (reference sequence). The CDR3 protein is CASSPHNNQPQHF. For the CDR3, the DNA is TGTGCCAGCAGCCCGCATAACAATCAGCCCCAGCATTTT.

This chain uses TRBV7-6 with TRBJ2-3; D is possibly TRBD2 (6 bases). This CDR3 has 17 residues. Trimming took off 0 bases at V and 6 bases at J, with 19 bases between the two ends. Germline CDR1 SGHVS, CDR2 FNYEAQ. This CDR3 reads CASSLARLSGEKDTQYF. CDR3 in DNA: TGTGCCAGCAGCTTAGCGCGTCTCTCGGGAGAGAAGGATACGCAGTATTTT. The variable domain in full, completed from reference TRBV7-6 and TRBJ2-3, reads GAGVSQSPRYKVTKRGQDVALRCDPISGHVSLYWYRQALGQGPEFLTYFNYEAQQDKSGLPNDRFSAERPEGSISTLTIQRTEQRDSAMYRCASSLARLSGEKDTQYFGPGTRLTVL.

The chain is built from TRBV19 and TRBJ2-4; 8 bases line up with TRBD1. The CDR3 is 16 residues long. The ends lost 5 bases at V and 3 bases at J; junction bases unmatched: 9. Germline CDR1 is LNHDA and CDR2 is SQIVND (reference sequence). CDR3 in DNA: TGTGCCAGTAGTCCACGGACAGGGATGGGCAAAAACATTCAGTACTTC. Its translation is CASSPRTGMGKNIQYF.

The chain has TRBV7-3 and TRBJ2-1, with D possibly TRBD2 on 6 matching bases. This CDR3 comprises 14 residues. In germline, CDR1 is SGHTA, CDR2 FQGTGA. Between the trimmed V and J ends, which lost 5 bases and 1 base, there was a span of 9 bases. DNA for the CDR3: TGTGCCAGCAGCCCTGGGACTTCCTACAATGAGCAGTTCTTC. Translating gives CASSPGTSYNEQFF.

The gene calls are TRBV6-2 or TRBV6-3 and TRBJ1-1, with D possibly being TRBD1 (5 bases). Between the trimmed V and J ends, which lost 6 bases and 3 bases, there was a span of 11 bases. The germline gives CDR1 MNHEY, CDR2 SVGEGT. The CDR3 runs 13 residues. DNA for the CDR3: TGTGCCAGCAGCAGGGACGGCTACACTGAAGCTTTCTTT. This gives the protein CASSRDGYTEAFF.

This clone was picked up one time. The V and J genes are TRBV5-4 and TRBJ1-1; TRBD1 aligns across 7 bases. J lost 5 bases, V lost 6 bases, and 7 bases had no gene match. CDR1 is SGHNT and CDR2 is YYREEE in the germline V gene (reference sequence). This CDR3 comprises 13 residues. The CDR3 here is CASNEGARTEAFF. In nucleotides, the CDR3 is TGTGCCAGCAACGAGGGGGCACGGACTGAAGCTTTCTTT.

The chain combines TRBV5-4 with TRBJ2-1; TRBD2 is a possible D gene (6 bases). Germline V CDR1 and CDR2: SGHNT, YYREEE (reference sequence). This CDR3 spans 12 amino acids. V was pared by 0 bases and J by 10 bases, with 8 bases between. The CDR3 DNA reads TGTGCCAGCAGCTTGGTGGCGGGGGAGCAGTTCTTC. Translated, it gives CASSLVAGEQFF.

The rearrangement joins TRBV15 to TRBJ1-5; 7 bases are a match to TRBD1. The CDR3 totals 15 residues. Germline V gene sequence: CDR1 LNHNV, CDR2 YYDKDF (reference sequence). The V segment lost 3 bases and the J segment 9 bases; nucleotides outside the gene matches: 11. The CDR3 nucleotides are TGTGCCACCAGCAGGAGACAGGGCCTGGGGGGGCCCCAGCATTTT. Translated: CATSRRQGLGGPQHF. The complete variable domain, with remaining parts taken from reference TRBV15 and TRBJ1-5, reads DAMVIQNPRYQVTQFGKPVTLSCSQTLNHNVMYWYQQKSSQAPKLLFHYYDKDFNNEADTPDNFQSRRPNTSFCFLDIRSPGLGDTAMYLCATSRRQGLGGPQHFGDGTRLSIL.

This chain links TRBV29-1 with TRBJ2-4, with 9 bases that match TRBD2. The germline CDR1 and CDR2 sequences are SQVTM and ANQGSEA. The CDR3 loop spans 12 amino acids. With 7 bases clipped from V and 5 bases from J, the junction kept 3 bases outside the gene matches. CDR3 sequence (DNA): TGCAGCGCCACTAGCGGGCAAAACATTCAGTACTTC. This sequence encodes CSATSGQNIQYF.

V usage is TRBV6-1 and J usage is TRBJ1-1; tentative D call: TRBD1 (6 bases). CDR3 length equals 14 residues. The V end lost 3 bases, the J end lost 0 bases, and 8 bases lay between the germline ends. Germline V lookup: CDR1 MNHNS, CDR2 SASEGT. CDR3 nucleotides: TGTGCCAGCAGTGACGGACAGTTGAACACTGAAGCTTTCTTT. Translating it yields CASSDGQLNTEAFF.

This chain joins TRBV4-1 and TRBJ1-2; TRBD1 might be the D (5 bases). Trimming stripped 1 base from V and 3 bases from J, with 15 bases between. Per the germline V gene, CDR1 is MGHRA and CDR2 is YSYEKL. The CDR3 covers 16 residues. CDR3 in amino acids: CASSQVAGKFDYGYTF. CDR3 nucleotide sequence: TGCGCCAGCAGCCAAGTCGCAGGGAAATTTGACTATGGCTACACCTTC.

The chain couples TRBV29-1 to TRBJ2-7, with D maybe TRBD2 (6 bases). This CDR3 contains 14 residues. Germline values: CDR1 SQVTM, CDR2 ANQGSEA. V was shortened by 3 bases and J by 2 bases, with 14 bases between the two germline ends. CDR3: CSVDGGTGTYEQYF. The CDR3 coding sequence is TGCAGCGTTGACGGGGGAACAGGTACCTACGAGCAGTACTTC.

The chain uses TRBV7-6 and TRBJ2-3; TRBD2 matches 13 bases. Germline V lookup: CDR1 SGHVS, CDR2 FNYEAQ. The CDR3 length is 16 residues. Trimming cost V 5 bases and J 3 bases; bases outside gene matches: 5. DNA for the CDR3: TGTGCCAGCAGCCATCGACTAGCGGGGGGTACAGATACGCAGTATTTT. Encoded protein: CASSHRLAGGTDTQYF.

The chain recombines TRBV6-5 with TRBJ2-3, with 10 bases that match TRBD2. The CDR3 covers 14 residues. Germline V CDR1 and CDR2: MNHEY, SVGAGI. J was trimmed by 6 bases and V by 6 bases; bases with no gene match: 6. The CDR3 loop reads CASRRTSGVDTQYF. The CDR3 coding sequence is TGTGCCAGCAGGAGGACTAGCGGAGTGGATACGCAGTATTTT.

The genes are TRBV27 and TRBJ1-3, with 9 nucleotides matching TRBD1. V lost 11 bases to trimming and J lost 6 bases; unmatched junction nucleotides: 8. CDR3 length: 13 amino acids. Germline-derived CDR1 and CDR2 are MNHEY and SMNVEV (reference sequence). CDR3 nucleotide sequence: TGTGCCTTACCCCGGGACAGGGCAAACACCATATATTTT. This codes for CALPRDRANTIYF.

The sample holds one count of this clone. V is TRBV25-1 and J is TRBJ1-2, with 9 nucleotides matching TRBD1. The CDR3 runs 16 residues. The germline V gene has CDR1 MGHDK and CDR2 SYGVNS. Trimming took 7 bases from V and 4 from J; bases not matched to a gene: 13. DNA for the CDR3: TGTGCCAGCATCAACACCGGGACAGGGCCTTCCTATGGCTACACCTTC. This translates into CASINTGTGPSYGYTF.